This entry lists 9 T cell receptor beta chains sequenced from one sample in a study of post-analysis software for immune sequencing data. Broader study findings: Four to six TRBV segments were significantly more frequent in patients than in controls. TRBV5-6, TRBV5-1 and TRBV20-1 were among these segments.

The authors incorporated unique molecular identifiers into the TCR beta cDNA libraries. MiXCR, run by TCRdb on the PCR reads, gives a single entry per CDR3 protein. This sample carries about 770,000 distinct CDR3 sequences, approximately 44% of them seen once, and the ten largest clones take approximately 5%. The antigens these receptors bind are not known. Sequencing used blood. These receptor sequences come from a girl aged 10-17 years with multiple sclerosis.

V usage is TRBV4-2 and J usage is TRBJ1-2, with D uncertain. This CDR3 comprises 15 residues. Germline CDR1 reads LGHNA; CDR2 reads YNFKEQ. Deletions cut 0 bases from V and 8 bases from J, with 16 bases between. Here the CDR3 DNA reads TGTGCCAGCAGCCAAGATCTTAGGACGTACCCGGGCTACACCTTC. The encoded protein is CASSQDLRTYPGYTF.

A few counts support this clonotype. The V gene is TRBV15, the J gene TRBJ2-4; D gene uncertain. The length of the CDR3 is 17 residues. CDR1 and CDR2 (germline): LNHNV, YYDKDF (reference sequence). Trimming stripped 0 bases from V and 2 bases from J, with 14 bases between. The CDR3: CATSRDRSTEPKNIQYF. CDR3 DNA: TGTGCCACCAGCAGAGATCGAAGCACTGAGCCCAAAAACATTCAGTACTTC.

V usage is TRBV5-1 and J usage is TRBJ1-1; 9 bases are shared with TRBD1. Trimming took 3 bases from V and 3 from J; bases not matched to a gene: 0. This CDR3 contains 13 residues. In germline, CDR1 is SGHRS, CDR2 YFSETQ. The DNA of the CDR3 is TGCGCCAGCAGCTGGGACAGGGACACTGAAGCTTTCTTT. Translating gives CASSWDRDTEAFF.

The chain has TRBV5-4 and TRBJ2-1; 7 bases are a match to TRBD2. This CDR3 is built from 15 residues. Germline-derived CDR1 and CDR2 are SGHNT and YYREEE (reference sequence). The trim removed 1 base at V and 7 bases at J, leaving 8 bases unmatched. The CDR3 DNA follows: TGTGCCAGCAGCTTGTACCTGGGGAGGGAGAATGAGCAGTTCTTC. Its protein product is CASSLYLGRENEQFF. Full variable domain (rest looked up from reference TRBV5-4 and TRBJ2-1): ETGVTQSPTHLIKTRGQQVTLRCSSQSGHNTVSWYQQALGQGPQFIFQYYREEENGRGNFPPRFSGLQFPNYSSELNVNALELDDSALYLCASSLYLGRENEQFFGPGTRLTVL.

The CDR3 DNA is TGTGCCAGCAGCTCTCCCCCAGGGGGGAGCTCTGGGGCCAACGTCCTGACTTTC. Protein: CASSSPPGGSSGANVLTF. The chain uses TRBV7-9 and TRBJ2-6, with a tentative D call TRBD1 (7 bases). V was trimmed by 4 bases and J by 0 bases, leaving 16 bases between them. The germline gives CDR1 SEHNR, CDR2 FQNEAQ (reference sequence). This CDR3 has 18 residues.

V and J are TRBV12-3 or TRBV12-4 and TRBJ1-2; D is possibly TRBD1 (6 bases). Trimming removed 6 bases at V and 8 bases at J, with 16 bases between. The CDR3 extends over 13 amino acids. CDR3 protein: CASSSFTGYGYTF. The DNA of the CDR3 is TGTGCCAGCAGCTCCTTCACAGGGTACGGCTACACCTTC.

This clonotype was detected only a few times. This sequence joins TRBV5-1 and TRBJ2-3, with a tentative D call TRBD1 (6 bases). CDR1 is SGHRS, CDR2 YFSETQ, per germline. This CDR3 contains 13 residues. V lost 4 bases and J 4 bases, leaving 10 bases between the germline ends. CDR3 sequence (DNA): TGCGCCAGCAGCGCTAACAGGGCAGATACGCAGTATTTT. Translated, it gives CASSANRADTQYF.

This clonotype was picked up a small number of times. The chain has TRBV29-1 and TRBJ2-1, with 7 positions matching TRBD2. V lost 4 bases, J lost 5 bases, and 5 bases stayed unmatched. The CDR3 loop spans 13 amino acids. Looked up from germline, CDR1 is SQVTM and CDR2 is ANQGSEA. This chain's CDR3 is CSVVGLPDNEQFF. For the CDR3, the DNA is TGCAGCGTTGTGGGACTACCAGACAATGAGCAGTTCTTC.

Only a few counts were recorded for this clonotype. V usage is TRBV29-1 and J usage is TRBJ2-5; D possibly corresponds to TRBD2 (5 bases). CDR3 length: 14 amino acids. Germline V CDR1 and CDR2: SQVTM, ANQGSEA. V dropped 2 bases and J dropped 1 base, with 11 bases sitting between them. The CDR3 nucleotides are TGCAGCGTTGAAAGGACGGGGTCCCAAGAGACCCAGTACTTC. Its protein is CSVERTGSQETQYF.